This TCR beta chain was profiled in a study of blood T cells in healthy people across ages. The CDR3 length is 16 residues. Germline loops: CDR1 ENHRY, CDR2 SYGVKD. V gave up 0 bases and J gave up 7 bases; unmatched junction bases: 8. To note about this clonotype: This may come from a read error, since a much larger clone is one base off.

Together with a sample-barcoded 5' primer, a J-beta primer mix was included in a second PCR lasting about 7 to 11 cycles. A template-switch adaptor containing 12 random nucleotides labeled each cDNA molecule. Samples each returned at least 2.5 million CDR3-containing paired-end reads. TCRdb recomputed calls from the 5' RACE reads with MiXCR, one row per CDR3 protein. The data contain 500,000 to 700,000 distinct CDR3 sequences, approximately 30% of them seen just once; the ten biggest clones take up around 14%. Sequenced input: blood. The chain couples TRBV10-3 to TRBJ2-7; the match to TRBD1 covers 11 bases. This receptor was taken from a woman of 80 years or more in good health. DNA for the CDR3: TGTGCCATCAGTGAGTCGGGACAGGGGGAGTTGAATGAGCAGTACTTC. This gives the protein CAISESGQGELNEQYF.